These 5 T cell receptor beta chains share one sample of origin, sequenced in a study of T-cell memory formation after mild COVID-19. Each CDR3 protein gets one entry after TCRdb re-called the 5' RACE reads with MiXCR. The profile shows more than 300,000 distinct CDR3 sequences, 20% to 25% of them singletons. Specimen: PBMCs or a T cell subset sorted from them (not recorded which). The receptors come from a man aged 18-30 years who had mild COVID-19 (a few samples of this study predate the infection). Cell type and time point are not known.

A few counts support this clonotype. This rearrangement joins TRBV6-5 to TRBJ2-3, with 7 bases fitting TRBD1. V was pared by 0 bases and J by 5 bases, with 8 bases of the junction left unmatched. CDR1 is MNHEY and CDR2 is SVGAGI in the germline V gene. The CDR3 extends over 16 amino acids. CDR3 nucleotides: TGTGCCAGCAGTTACTCTCCAGGCCCAGGGGGAGATACGCAGTATTTT. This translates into CASSYSPGPGGDTQYF.

The CDR3 sequence is CASSFAPGLQNTGELFF. In nucleotides, the CDR3 is TGCGCCAGCAGCTTCGCGCCGGGACTACAGAACACCGGGGAGCTGTTTTTT. The chain joins TRBV4-3 to TRBJ2-2, with 7 bases fitting TRBD2. From germline, CDR1 is LGHNA and CDR2 YSLEER. J lost 1 base, V lost 5 bases, and 10 bases had no gene match. The CDR3 is 17 amino acids.

The CDR3 bases are TGCGCCAGCAGCCAAGTTAGTCGTGCCGTAACCAAAAACATTCAGTACTTC. Its protein is CASSQVSRAVTKNIQYF. The chain carries TRBV4-1 and TRBJ2-4; D is ambiguous. Germline assignment: CDR1 MGHRA and CDR2 YSYEKL. This CDR3 spans 17 amino acids. Trimming left V 1 base short and J 2 bases short, with 15 bases between.

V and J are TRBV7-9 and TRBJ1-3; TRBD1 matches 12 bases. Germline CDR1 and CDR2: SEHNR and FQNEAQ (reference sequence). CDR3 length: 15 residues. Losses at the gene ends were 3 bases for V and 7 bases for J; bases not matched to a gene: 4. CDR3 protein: CASSLGQGAWNTIYF. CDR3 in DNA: TGTGCCAGCAGCTTGGGACAGGGGGCATGGAACACCATATATTTT. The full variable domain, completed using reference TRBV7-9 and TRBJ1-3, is DTGVSQNPRHKITKRGQNVTFRCDPISEHNRLYWYRQTLGQGPEFLTYFQNEAQLEKSRLLSDRFSAERPKGSFSTLEIQRTEQGDSAMYLCASSLGQGAWNTIYFGEGSWLTVV.

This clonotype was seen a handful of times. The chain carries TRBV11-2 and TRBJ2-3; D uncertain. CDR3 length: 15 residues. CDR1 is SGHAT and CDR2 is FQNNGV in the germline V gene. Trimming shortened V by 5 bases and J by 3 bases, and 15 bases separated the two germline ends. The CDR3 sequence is CASSLDTLRTDTQYF. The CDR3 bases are TGTGCCAGCAGCCTTGACACTTTAAGGACAGATACGCAGTATTTT. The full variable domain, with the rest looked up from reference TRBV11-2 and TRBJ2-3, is EAGVAQSPRYKIIEKRQSVAFWCNPISGHATLYWYQQILGQGPKLLIQFQNNGVVDDSQLPKDRFSAERLKGVDSTLKIQPAKLEDSAVYLCASSLDTLRTDTQYFGPGTRLTVL.